This TCR beta chain comes out of a study of cytomegalovirus exposure and HLA in healthy donors. This CDR3 comprises 17 residues. CDR1 and CDR2 (germline): MDHEN, SYDVKM. The ends lost 3 bases at V and 0 bases at J; junction bases unmatched: 7. Sequencing used immunoSEQ multiplex PCR; TCRdb keeps in-frame clones, though not all of them. In the table there are some 130,000 clones, approximately 87% of which are singletons. This receptor was taken from a man aged 18 to 30 in good health and CMV-seronegative. The specimen was PBMCs. The chain uses TRBV28 and TRBJ2-2; TRBD2 agrees at 7 bases. CDR3 in amino acids: CASSFRAGDPNTGELFF. CDR3 DNA sequence: TGTGCCAGCAGTTTCCGTGCGGGGGACCCGAACACCGGGGAGCTGTTTTTT.